The 8 T cell receptor beta chains below all came from one sample that was sequenced in a study of cytomegalovirus exposure and HLA in healthy donors. 60 Vbeta and 13 Jbeta primers were used in PCR. Sequencing was performed with immunoSEQ multiplex PCR; in TCRdb, only in-frame clones are kept and a portion is missing. The table lists 150,000 to 200,000 clones, just under 80% of them singletons, with roughly an eighth in the top ten. The sequencing input was PBMCs. The receptors were gathered from a woman aged 45-65 years in good health and CMV-seropositive.

The V call is TRBV30, the J call TRBJ2-3, with D possibly being TRBD1 (6 bases). Germline CDR1 GTSNPN, CDR2 SVGIG (reference sequence). The germline V and J ends were trimmed by 6 bases and 2 bases, with 15 bases remaining between them. The CDR3 contains 14 residues. The CDR3 reads CACHRVPHTDTQYF. The CDR3 region has the DNA TGTGCCTGCCACAGGGTCCCCCACACAGATACGCAGTATTTT.

This clone came up a few times. The chain has TRBV19 and TRBJ1-1, with D hard to call. CDR1 and CDR2 from the germline V gene are LNHDA and SQIVND (reference sequence). The CDR3 spans 13 residues. Trimming shortened V by 5 bases and J by 7 bases, and 14 bases separated the two germline ends. The CDR3 sequence is CASSASLYGEAFF. As DNA, the CDR3 is TGTGCCAGTAGTGCTTCCCTCTACGGTGAAGCTTTCTTT.

CDR3 sequence (DNA): TGTGCCACCAGAGGGACAGACCACAACACTGAAGCTTTCTTT. This translates into CATRGTDHNTEAFF. The J gene is TRBJ1-1, the V gene TRBV15; 7 bases are shared with TRBD1. The ends lost 6 bases at V and 2 bases at J; junction bases unmatched: 6. The CDR3 loop spans 14 amino acids. Germline assignment: CDR1 LNHNV and CDR2 YYDKDF (reference sequence). Complete variable domain (other parts from reference TRBV15 and TRBJ1-1): DAMVIQNPRYQVTQFGKPVTLSCSQTLNHNVMYWYQQKSSQAPKLLFHYYDKDFNNEADTPDNFQSRRPNTSFCFLDIRSPGLGDTAMYLCATRGTDHNTEAFFGQGTRLTVV.

The chain recombines TRBV6-1 with TRBJ1-6; TRBD1 aligns across 9 bases. Trimming cost V 6 bases and J 6 bases; bases outside gene matches: 0. This CDR3 is 13 amino acids long. Germline CDR1 and CDR2: MNHNS and SASEGT. The CDR3 sequence is CASRGQGNSPLHF. The CDR3 coding sequence is TGTGCCAGCAGGGGACAGGGTAATTCACCCCTCCACTTT.

This chain joins TRBV18 and TRBJ2-7; D possibly corresponds to TRBD2 (6 bases). V gave up 0 bases and J gave up 2 bases, with 8 bases separating them. The CDR3 is 14 amino acids. From germline, CDR1 is KGHSH and CDR2 LQKENI. DNA for the CDR3: TGTGCCAGCTCACCACCAGGAGGGGCCTACGAGCAGTACTTC. It translates to CASSPPGGAYEQYF.

The chain combines TRBV9 with TRBJ1-1; D perhaps matches TRBD1 (5 bases). Germline-derived CDR1 and CDR2 are SGDLS and YYNGEE. The CDR3 consists of 15 residues. V lost 3 bases to trimming and J lost 1 base, with 13 bases between them. In nucleotides, the CDR3 is TGTGCCAGCAGCGCTACCGGACACGGGAACACTGAAGCTTTCTTT. Residues: CASSATGHGNTEAFF.

This clone was counted a few times. The chain couples TRBV10-3 to TRBJ1-1; the D gene is possibly TRBD1 (5 bases). The CDR3 is 15 residues long. V shed 4 bases and J shed 2 bases, with 14 bases lying between them. Germline-derived CDR1 and CDR2 are ENHRY and SYGVKD. This CDR3 reads CAISGFRVDNTEAFF. The CDR3 DNA is TGTGCCATCAGTGGATTCAGGGTAGATAACACTGAAGCTTTCTTT.

This CDR3 is CASSQEVLSTGELFF. CDR3 DNA: TGTGCCAGCTCACAAGAGGTTCTATCAACCGGGGAGCTGTTTTTT. V and J are TRBV18 and TRBJ2-2, with D hard to call. V was cut by 4 bases and J by 5 bases, with 14 bases left in between. This CDR3 is built from 15 residues. Germline CDR1 and CDR2: KGHSH and LQKENI.